Listed below are T cell receptor beta chains from one sample, sequenced in a study of identical twins. TCRdb independently ran MiXCR on the 5' RACE reads; one entry per CDR3 protein. In the table there are a few hundred thousand distinct CDR3 sequences, approximately 8.3% of which are singletons. Another study also made use of these data, one on yellow fever vaccine responses in identical twins.

What was sequenced was CD8+ T cells sorted from blood. The receptors shown here come from a woman between 18 and 30 years old in good health. Each CDR3 is given with its conserved first and last residue. The order of the fields is D gene, clone size, J gene, V gene, CDR3 protein, CDR3 DNA. The D gene is left open where the match is weak. For some rows the clone size is stated as once, few or many, or as a class when expanded; others skip it.

TRBD2 many TRBJ2-5 TRBV9 CASSVGGGGVEETQYF TGTGCCAGCAGCGTAGGTGGCGGGGGGGTAGAAGAGACCCAGTACTTC
NA NA TRBJ1-1 TRBV7-9 CASSDLPKTGTEAFF TGTGCCAGCAGCGACTTGCCGAAAACGGGCACTGAAGCTTTCTTT
TRBD2 NA TRBJ2-5 TRBV27 CASSFTSGSLQETQYF TGTGCCAGCAGTTTTACTAGCGGGAGCCTACAAGAGACCCAGTACTTC
TRBD1 few TRBJ2-7 TRBV5-6 CASSSPRDSLYEQYF TGTGCCAGCAGCTCCCCTCGGGACAGCCTTTACGAGCAGTACTTC
NA few TRBJ2-5 TRBV27 CASGSQHSGEETQYF TGTGCCAGCGGCAGCCAGCATTCAGGAGAAGAGACCCAGTACTTC
TRBD1 NA TRBJ2-7 TRBV27 CASRNTGGSYEQYF TGTGCCAGCAGAAATACAGGGGGTTCTTACGAGCAGTACTTC
NA NA TRBJ1-4 TRBV27 CASRRTVYLLNEKLFF TGTGCCAGCCGGAGGACAGTCTATCTCCTTAATGAAAAACTGTTTTTT
TRBD1 NA TRBJ2-2 TRBV29-1 CSVEVRGPLNTGELFF TGCAGCGTTGAAGTAAGGGGGCCACTGAACACCGGGGAGCTGTTTTTT
TRBD1 few TRBJ1-4 TRBV9 CASSATGGELFF TGTGCCAGCAGCGCCACAGGGGGCGAACTGTTTTTT
NA NA TRBJ2-3 TRBV9 CASSVSSAGRSTDTQYF TGTGCCAGCAGCGTATCTTCAGCGGGCCGTAGCACAGATACGCAGTATTTT
NA NA TRBJ1-2 TRBV29-1 CSVPGAEDGYTF TGCAGCGTTCCGGGGGCAGAGGATGGCTACACCTTC
TRBD2 few TRBJ2-1 TRBV30 CAWSQGWLAGEQFF TGTGCCTGGAGCCAGGGGTGGCTAGCGGGCGAGCAGTTCTTC
TRBD2 few TRBJ2-3 TRBV12-3/TRBV12-4 CASSLSMTSGSGTDTQYF TGTGCCAGCAGTTTATCGATGACTAGCGGGAGTGGTACAGATACGCAGTATTTT
TRBD1 many TRBJ2-3 TRBV27 CASSLFGHTGGGDTQYF TGTGCCAGCAGTTTATTTGGCCACACAGGGGGAGGAGATACGCAGTATTTT
NA many TRBJ2-7 TRBV29-1 CSVLGSSQGLSSYEQYF TGCAGCGTTCTCGGTTCTTCTCAAGGGCTCAGCTCCTACGAGCAGTACTTC
TRBD2 NA TRBJ2-7 TRBV4-2 CASSQDVGEGYHEQYF TGTGCCAGCAGCCAAGATGTGGGGGAGGGCTACCACGAGCAGTACTTC
NA few TRBJ2-5 TRBV11-2 CASSPPGGIQETQYF TGTGCCAGCAGCCCCCCGGGCGGAATCCAAGAGACCCAGTACTTC
NA NA TRBJ2-7 TRBV27 CASAQGTEPYEQYF TGTGCCAGCGCCCAAGGGACGGAACCCTACGAGCAGTACTTC
TRBD1 NA TRBJ1-2 TRBV9 CASSVGGGSNYGYTF TGTGCCAGCAGCGTAGGAGGGGGCTCCAACTATGGCTACACCTTC
NA few TRBJ2-5 TRBV12-3/TRBV12-4 CASTRYQETQYF TGTGCCAGCACCAGGTACCAAGAGACCCAGTACTTC
TRBD1 NA TRBJ2-1 TRBV5-4 CASSGTGTGFNEQFF TGTGCCAGCAGCGGAACCGGGACAGGGTTCAATGAGCAGTTCTTC
TRBD2 many TRBJ2-1 TRBV25-1 CASSKTSGSYNEQFF TGTGCCAGCAGCAAGACTAGCGGGAGCTACAATGAGCAGTTCTTC
NA many TRBJ2-1 TRBV12-3/TRBV12-4 CASAGGYNEQFF TGTGCCAGCGCCGGGGGCTACAATGAGCAGTTCTTC
TRBD2 NA TRBJ2-7 TRBV2 CARGGTASGASYEQYF TGTGCCAGAGGGGGAACGGCTAGCGGGGCATCCTACGAGCAGTACTTC
NA many TRBJ2-2 TRBV7-6 CASSLRDLNTGELFF TGTGCCAGCAGCTTAAGGGACCTAAACACCGGGGAGCTGTTTTTT
TRBD1 NA TRBJ1-2 TRBV12-3/TRBV12-4 CASSDRVGYTF TGTGCCAGCAGTGACAGGGTTGGCTACACCTTC
TRBD1 many TRBJ1-2 TRBV20-1 CSARGQGIINYGYTF TGCAGTGCTCGGGGACAGGGGATTATAAACTATGGCTACACCTTC
NA NA TRBJ2-7 TRBV6-2/TRBV6-3 CASSYSRQGYYEQYF TGTGCCAGCAGTTACTCGCGGCAGGGGTACTACGAGCAGTACTTC
TRBD2 NA TRBJ2-7 TRBV11-2 CASSSLFSGKGHEQYF TGTGCCAGCAGCTCCCTCTTCAGCGGGAAAGGCCACGAGCAGTACTTC
NA few TRBJ2-1 TRBV10-3 CAISESWEPPYNEQFF TGTGCCATCAGTGAGTCGTGGGAGCCTCCCTACAATGAGCAGTTCTTC
NA NA TRBJ1-5 TRBV2 CASSDPRITGNQPQHF TGTGCCAGCAGTGATCCAAGGATTACAGGCAATCAGCCCCAGCATTTT
TRBD2 few TRBJ2-5 TRBV5-1 CASSWYQRGGLGVETQYF TGCGCCAGCAGCTGGTACCAGCGGGGGGGATTGGGCGTCGAGACCCAGTACTTC
NA many TRBJ2-5 TRBV5-4 CASSRRDGQETQYF TGTGCCAGCAGCCGCCGGGACGGACAAGAGACCCAGTACTTC
TRBD1 few TRBJ1-1 TRBV4-2 CASSQTGLNTEAFF TGTGCCAGCAGCCAGACAGGGTTGAACACTGAAGCTTTCTTT
NA NA TRBJ2-7 TRBV9 CASSVSPMIGGRHEQYF TGTGCCAGCAGCGTAAGCCCCATGATAGGGGGTAGGCACGAGCAGTACTTC
NA NA TRBJ2-7 TRBV7-3 CASSLSEQGLSYEQYF TGTGCCAGCAGCTTAAGCGAGCAGGGGCTCTCCTACGAGCAGTACTTC
NA few TRBJ1-2 TRBV6-5 CASSYSISLDPSITF TGTGCCAGCAGTTATTCTATCTCCTTGGATCCGTCTATCACCTTC
NA few TRBJ1-6 TRBV27 CASSWGRSGINSPLHF TGTGCCAGCAGTTGGGGTCGTTCAGGGATAAATTCGCCCCTCCACTTT
NA NA TRBJ2-7 TRBV29-1 CSVIGQYYEQYF TGCAGCGTCATCGGACAGTACTACGAGCAGTACTTC
NA few TRBJ2-1 TRBV4-2 CASSQGLGGLYNEQFF TGTGCCAGCAGCCAAGGGCTGGGGGGGCTCTACAATGAGCAGTTCTTC
TRBD2 many TRBJ2-5 TRBV2 CASSSSGALQETQYF TGTGCCAGCAGTTCCAGCGGGGCGCTCCAAGAGACCCAGTACTTC
TRBD1 few TRBJ2-7 TRBV5-1 CASSQTGRGYEQYF TGCGCCAGCAGCCAGACAGGGAGAGGGTACGAGCAGTACTTC
NA few TRBJ2-1 TRBV7-6 CASSLARGTMWEQFF TGTGCCAGCAGCCTCGCCCGGGGGACAATGTGGGAGCAGTTCTTC
TRBD2 few TRBJ2-1 TRBV19 CASTLRGGSYNEQFF TGTGCCAGTACCCTGCGGGGGGGCTCCTACAATGAGCAGTTCTTC
NA many TRBJ2-4 TRBV3-1 CASSQERGLAKNIQYF TGTGCCAGCAGCCAAGAAAGGGGGTTGGCCAAAAACATTCAGTACTTC
NA many TRBJ2-3 TRBV9 CASSVDSVDTQYF TGTGCCAGCAGCGTAGACAGTGTAGATACGCAGTATTTT
NA few TRBJ2-1 TRBV7-9 CASKSSNNEQFF TGTGCCAGCAAGTCGAGTAATAATGAGCAGTTCTTC
TRBD2 NA TRBJ2-7 TRBV20-1 CSARGWEGLENEQYF TGCAGTGCTAGAGGATGGGAGGGATTAGAGAACGAGCAGTACTTC
TRBD2 many TRBJ2-1 TRBV19 CASSIEAGAAPYNEQFF TGTGCCAGTAGTATCGAAGCGGGAGCGGCTCCCTACAATGAGCAGTTCTTC
TRBD2 many TRBJ2-7 TRBV27 CASSLFPSGGANEQYF TGTGCCAGCAGTTTATTTCCTAGCGGGGGTGCCAACGAGCAGTACTTC
NA many TRBJ2-7 TRBV29-1 CSVEVPGTNTYEQYF TGCAGCGTTGAAGTCCCTGGGACAAACACCTACGAGCAGTACTTC
NA NA TRBJ1-1 TRBV24-1 CATSDYSNTEAFF TGTGCCACCAGTGATTACAGCAACACTGAAGCTTTCTTT
NA NA TRBJ2-1 TRBV20-1 CSAMEQFF TGCAGTGCTATGGAGCAGTTCTTC
NA few TRBJ2-2 TRBV28 CASSWGTFPNTGELFF TGTGCCAGCAGTTGGGGGACTTTCCCGAACACCGGGGAGCTGTTTTTT
NA NA TRBJ2-7 TRBV12-3/TRBV12-4 CASSLAQGLFYEQYF TGTGCCAGCAGTTTAGCCCAAGGACTATTCTACGAGCAGTACTTC
NA many TRBJ2-1 TRBV20-1 CSAKVTNYNEQFF TGCAGTGCTAAGGTAACTAACTACAATGAGCAGTTCTTC
TRBD2 NA TRBJ2-3 TRBV9 CASSLPRGERDTQYF TGTGCCAGCAGCCTACCTCGGGGGGAAAGGGATACGCAGTATTTT
NA NA TRBJ2-3 TRBV7-9 CASSPHGGSNTDTQYF TGTGCCAGCAGCCCCCACGGTGGCAGTAATACAGATACGCAGTATTTT